These T cell receptor beta chains were read from a single sample in a study of T cell responses to AZD1222 COVID-19 vaccine. TCRdb's copy holds only in-frame clones and misses some; the assay was immunoSEQ multiplex PCR. The sample has approximately 150,000 clones, about 92% seen once. The specimen comprised peripheral blood, sampled 28 days after the second AZD1222 dose. The receptors stem from an adult who received the AZD1222 COVID-19 vaccine. Each CDR3 is given with its conserved first and last residue. The D gene is left open where the match is weak. Clone size is shown for a subset of rows, as once, few, many or a class of expanded clone.

>.|TRBD2|TRBV10-1|19|TRBJ2-1
CASSEGTSGSGSSYNEQFF
TGCGCCAGCAGTGAGGGGACTAGCGGGTCCGGGAGCTCCTACAATGAGCAGTTCTTC
>.|TRBD2|TRBV5-1|15|TRBJ2-5
CASRASGDPPETQYF
TGCGCCAGCAGGGCTAGCGGGGACCCACCTGAGACCCAGTACTTC
>.|.|TRBV3-1/TRBV3-2|14|TRBJ2-7
CASSQQRDSYEQYF
TGTGCCAGCAGCCAGCAACGGGATTCCTACGAGCAGTACTTC
>.|.|TRBV23-1|17|TRBJ2-1
CASSQSPTGRGNNEQFF
TGCGCCAGCAGTCAATCTCCGACGGGACGGGGAAACAATGAGCAGTTCTTC
>.|.|TRBV10-3|14|TRBJ2-3
CAISESRDTDTQYF
TGTGCCATCAGTGAGTCCAGGGACACAGATACGCAGTATTTT
>.|.|TRBV7-8|13|TRBJ1-2
CASSHMTDYGYTF
TGTGCCAGCAGCCACATGACGGATTATGGCTACACCTTC
>.|.|TRBV30|15|TRBJ1-6
CAWSVWRGVNSPLHF
TGTGCCTGGAGTGTATGGAGGGGCGTTAATTCACCCCTCCACTTT
>.|TRBD2|TRBV11-1|16|TRBJ2-7
CASSLGASGRVSEQYF
TGTGCCAGCAGCTTAGGGGCCAGCGGGAGGGTAAGCGAGCAGTACTTC
>.|TRBD2|TRBV7-6|21|TRBJ2-3
CASSPRDRRLASGRSTDTQYF
TGTGCCAGCAGCCCGAGGGACCGACGACTGGCTAGCGGGAGGAGCACAGATACGCAGTATTTT
>.|TRBD2|TRBV7-3|14|TRBJ2-7
CASSSRTSGNEQYF
TGTGCCAGCAGCTCCAGGACTAGCGGGAACGAGCAGTACTTC
>.|.|TRBV18|15|TRBJ1-1
CASSRSTPGETEAFF
TGTGCCAGCTCACGATCCACTCCGGGTGAGACTGAAGCTTTCTTT
>.|TRBD2|TRBV7-3|15|TRBJ2-1
CASSSGLAFYNEQFF
TGTGCCAGCAGCTCTGGACTAGCGTTCTACAATGAGCAGTTCTTC
>.|.|TRBV19|13|TRBJ2-5
CASSRKIRETQYF
TGTGCCAGTAGTAGAAAGATAAGGGAGACCCAGTACTTC
>.|TRBD2|TRBV25-1|16|TRBJ2-1
CASGRWGLASYNEQFF
TGTGCCAGCGGTCGATGGGGACTAGCGTCCTACAATGAGCAGTTCTTC
>.|.|TRBV7-9|13|TRBJ1-2
CASSLGGSYGYTF
TGTGCCAGCAGCTTAGGAGGGAGCTATGGCTACACCTTC
>.|.|TRBV24-1|16|TRBJ2-1
CATSDGSGGSYNEQFF
TGTGCCACCAGTGACGGTTCCGGGGGTTCCTACAATGAGCAGTTCTTC
>.|TRBD2|TRBV4-2|18|TRBJ2-1
CASSQEELAGVDPYIEFF
TGTGCCAGCAGCCAAGAAGAACTAGCGGGAGTGGATCCCTACATTGAGTTCTTC
>.|TRBD2|TRBV2|23|TRBJ2-7
CASSEAILRLAGGYQRDSYEQYF
TGTGCCAGCAGTGAAGCGATCTTAAGACTAGCGGGAGGATATCAACGAGACTCCTACGAGCAGTACTTC
>.|.|TRBV21-1|15|TRBJ2-7
CASSKVGQSSYEQYF
TGTGCCAGCAGCAAAGTGGGACAGAGCTCCTACGAGCAGTACTTC
>.|.|TRBV7-9|14|TRBJ1-3
CASSPGAAGNTIYF
TGTGCCAGCAGCCCAGGGGCTGCTGGAAACACCATATATTTT
>.|.|TRBV5-1|13|TRBJ1-1
CASSLQENTEAFF
TGCGCCAGCAGCTTACAGGAGAACACTGAAGCTTTCTTT
>.|TRBD1|TRBV25-1|16|TRBJ2-7
CASSEWRQGSSYEQYF
TGTGCCAGCAGTGAATGGCGACAGGGAAGCTCCTACGAGCAGTACTTC
>.|.|TRBV5-1|17|TRBJ1-2
CASSLKGSQGDSYGYTF
TGCGCCAGCAGCTTGAAGGGTTCCCAGGGCGATAGCTATGGCTACACCTTC
>few|.|TRBV24-1|14|TRBJ2-3
CATSDAVYADTQYF
TGTGCCACCAGCGACGCGGTCTACGCAGATACGCAGTATTTT
>.|.|TRBV10-1|13|TRBJ2-1
CASSETEYNEQFF
TGCGCCAGCAGTGAAACCGAATACAATGAGCAGTTCTTC
>.|.|TRBV13|15|TRBJ2-6
CASSSPSGGANVLTF
TGTGCCAGCAGCTCCCCAAGTGGGGGGGCCAACGTCCTGACTTTC
>few|.|TRBV5-1|16|TRBJ2-3
CASSSRELLSTDTQYF
TGCGCCAGCAGCTCCAGGGAGCTCCTTAGCACAGATACGCAGTATTTT
>.|TRBD1|TRBV6-5|16|TRBJ1-1
CASSFSRTGEDTEAFF
TGTGCCAGCAGTTTTTCTCGGACAGGGGAGGACACTGAAGCTTTCTTT
>once|.|TRBV7-8|15|TRBJ1-4
CASSLVKGINEKLFF
TGTGCCAGCAGCTTAGTCAAGGGCATTAATGAAAAACTGTTTTTT
>.|TRBD1|TRBV6-2/TRBV6-3|17|TRBJ1-2
CASSYSAGTGDLYGYTF
TGTGCCAGCAGTTACTCAGCAGGGACAGGGGATCTCTATGGCTACACCTTC
>.|TRBD1|TRBV9|15|TRBJ1-4
CASSVAGGPGEKLFF
TGTGCCAGCAGCGTAGCAGGGGGGCCGGGTGAAAAACTGTTTTTT
>.|.|TRBV19|14|TRBJ1-6
CASNPPGGNSPLHF
TGTGCCAGTAACCCACCCGGCGGCAATTCACCCCTCCACTTT
>.|.|TRBV12-3/TRBV12-4|12|TRBJ1-2
CASSLYLLGYTF
TGTGCCAGCAGTTTATATCTTCTGGGCTACACCTTC
>few|.|TRBV2|14|TRBJ1-1
CASSEGDLGSEAFF
TGTGCCAGCAGTGAAGGCGACTTGGGGTCTGAAGCTTTCTTT
>.|TRBD1|TRBV7-9|15|TRBJ2-7
CASSLDWDSSYEQYF
TGTGCCAGCAGCTTAGATTGGGACAGCTCCTACGAGCAGTACTTC
>.|.|TRBV18|15|TRBJ2-5
CASSPPSQGGETQYF
TGTGCCAGCTCACCACCGTCACAGGGAGGAGAGACCCAGTACTTC
>once|.|TRBV2|13|TRBJ1-5
CASSQGSNQPQHF
TGTGCCAGCAGTCAAGGTAGCAATCAGCCCCAGCATTTT
>.|TRBD2|TRBV11-2|16|TRBJ2-5
CASSLDRASGGETQYF
TGTGCCAGCAGCTTAGATCGGGCTAGCGGGGGAGAGACCCAGTACTTC
>.|.|TRBV5-5|15|TRBJ1-1
CASSPRLGLVTEAFF
TGTGCCAGCAGCCCACGATTGGGGCTCGTCACTGAAGCTTTCTTT
>.|.|TRBV18|15|TRBJ1-1
CASSLGIGSNTEAFF
TGTGCCAGCTCGTTGGGGATAGGGTCTAACACTGAAGCTTTCTTT
>.|TRBD1|TRBV9|14|TRBJ1-1
CASSKTGGDTEAFF
TGTGCCAGCAGCAAAACAGGGGGTGACACTGAAGCTTTCTTT
>.|TRBD2|TRBV28|17|TRBJ2-5
CASRTGTSGISQETQYF
TGTGCCAGCAGGACAGGGACTAGCGGGATATCCCAAGAGACCCAGTACTTC
>.|.|TRBV5-1|13|TRBJ1-2
CASSLVGNYGYTF
TGCGCCAGCAGCTTGGTAGGGAACTATGGCTACACCTTC
>once|.|TRBV28|16|TRBJ1-6
CASSPNRRPNNSPLHF
TGTGCCAGCAGTCCCAACAGGAGGCCTAATAATTCACCCCTCCACTTT
>few|TRBD2|TRBV14|17|TRBJ2-1
CASSQGVGLAGVNEQFF
TGTGCCAGCAGCCAAGGGGTAGGTCTAGCGGGAGTGAATGAGCAGTTCTTC
>once|TRBD1|TRBV6-5|15|TRBJ2-1
CASSPRDRDGFEQFF
TGTGCCAGCAGTCCCCGGGACAGGGATGGGTTTGAGCAGTTCTTC
>.|.|TRBV28|18|TRBJ1-2
CASSLRGAVGTTNYGYTF
TGTGCCAGCAGTTTGAGGGGAGCTGTGGGGACGACTAACTATGGCTACACCTTC
>once|.|TRBV29-1|14|TRBJ1-1
CSVGGRQSNTEAFF
TGCAGCGTTGGAGGGCGACAGTCGAACACTGAAGCTTTCTTT
>.|.|TRBV29-1|12|TRBJ2-7
CSAGLRGWEQYF
TGCAGCGCTGGGCTAAGGGGTTGGGAGCAGTACTTC
>.|TRBD2|TRBV7-9|17|TRBJ2-5
CASSLGTSGSVRETQYF
TGTGCCAGCAGCTTAGGGACTAGCGGGAGCGTCCGGGAGACCCAGTACTTC
>.|TRBD2|TRBV5-1|16|TRBJ2-3
CASSLDSGRGTDTQYF
TGCGCCAGCAGCTTGGATAGCGGGAGGGGCACAGATACGCAGTATTTT
>.|.|TRBV30|13|TRBJ2-7
CAWSRQNSYEQYF
TGTGCCTGGAGCCGTCAGAACTCCTACGAGCAGTACTTC
>.|.|TRBV5-5|13|TRBJ1-2
CASSSYTNYGYTF
TGTGCCAGCAGCTCATATACTAACTATGGCTACACCTTC
>.|TRBD1|TRBV15|17|TRBJ2-1
CATSRDSDRATYNEQFF
TGTGCCACCAGCAGAGACTCAGACAGGGCTACCTACAATGAGCAGTTCTTC
>.|TRBD2|TRBV5-4|16|TRBJ2-3
CASSLGTSATTDTQYF
TGTGCCAGCAGCCTAGGGACTAGCGCAACCACAGATACGCAGTATTTT
>.|TRBD1|TRBV15|15|TRBJ1-4
CATSRDRGANEKLFF
TGTGCCACCAGCAGGGACAGGGGTGCTAATGAAAAACTGTTTTTT
>.|.|TRBV4-1|16|TRBJ2-1
CASSPSPSSALNEQFF
TGCGCCAGCAGCCCCTCTCCCTCTTCCGCTCTCAATGAGCAGTTCTTC